The rows below give T cell receptor beta chains drawn from one sample of a study of cytomegalovirus exposure and HLA in healthy donors. The table came from immunoSEQ multiplex PCR; TCRdb's copy has only in-frame clones and leaves some out. The data contain 150,000 to 200,000 clones, approximately 70% of them singletons. The specimen was PBMCs. Source of these receptors: a man in his forties or fifties in good health and CMV-seropositive. Each CDR3 is given with its conserved first and last residue. Clone size, where shown, is once, few, many, or a class for clones that have expanded.

size | V | CDR3
. | TRBV19 | CASSLGAQWNTEAFF
. | TRBV7-9 | CASSLSGQGANTEAFF
. | TRBV4-3 | CASSQGGSKNTEAFF
. | TRBV19 | CASSRVLAGSSSYEQYF
. | TRBV4-1 | CASSQPSGGEDSYEQFF
. | TRBV1 | CTSSQDRSGGQETQYF
. | TRBV6-6 | CASGGRGLGNEKLFF
. | TRBV28 | CASSRQGYEQYF
. | TRBV2 | CASRGSRGYGYTF
once | TRBV7-9 | CASIYMAGLADTEAFF